This is a list of T cell receptor beta chains from one sample in a study of draining lymph node invasion in breast cancer. TCRdb reprocessed the bulk RNA-seq reads with MiXCR, giving one entry per CDR3 protein. Of about 3,500 distinct CDR3 sequences listed, about three quarters are singletons. Sequencing was carried out using sorted memory CD4+ effector T cells from a lymph node. These receptor sequences come from a female donor with luminal breast cancer. Each CDR3 is given without its conserved first and last residue.

V gene | CDR3 length | CDR3 protein
TRBV28 | 13 | ASLGSGWGANVLT
TRBV11-3 | 12 | ASSPGTSNTEAF
TRBV4-3 | 14 | ASSQDKTGGDYGYT
TRBV5-1 | 12 | ASSTSGGANVLT
TRBV12-3/TRBV12-4 | 14 | ASSPRGLAGTDTQY
TRBV2 | 13 | ASSERSGGINEQF
TRBV5-1 | 13 | ASGTGATGANVLT
TRBV5-1 | 13 | ASSSTGTVSYGYT
TRBV5-1 | 13 | ASSLGDRDTDTQY
TRBV4-2 | 14 | ASSPSRASVAYEQY
TRBV4-1 | 17 | ASSHLVPGQGSFNYGYT
TRBV7-9 | 12 | ASSSPRENTEAF
TRBV7-9 | 13 | ASSLLSGLTDTQY
TRBV19 | 10 | ASSIRINEQF
TRBV25-1 | 12 | SRDSYSYNSPLH
TRBV5-1 | 12 | ASRPQGAGHEQF
TRBV7-2 | 11 | ASSLWNGETQY
TRBV20-1 | 11 | SARSLVGYEQY
TRBV6-1 | 11 | ASSGTDNYGYT
TRBV6-1 | 11 | ASSEGYQNEAF
TRBV7-2 | 14 | ASSPTPGQGNYGYT
TRBV28 | 15 | ASRGQVNFVGNQPQH
TRBV6-1 | 16 | ASNRSPGRSLPGEKLF
TRBV6-1 | 14 | ASSVGLAGGADTQY
TRBV4-1 | 15 | ASSQEGLEGGNSPLH
TRBV5-1 | 12 | ASSSTVGNTEAF
TRBV7-2 | 13 | ASNRRSSGTTEAF
TRBV29-1 | 10 | STQGSTDTQY
TRBV12-3/TRBV12-4 | 16 | ASSFPGLAGWSQETQY
TRBV5-5 | 10 | ASSLEGNTQY
TRBV5-1 | 12 | ASSDTGGDTEAF
TRBV6-2/TRBV6-3 | 10 | ASNKGFGEQY
TRBV18 | 11 | ASFEGTAEKLF
TRBV6-1 | 12 | ASSVNQGRETQY
TRBV4-2 | 11 | ASSQEPDQPQH
TRBV5-5 | 12 | ASSDRGSGNTIY
TRBV27 | 14 | ASSTRGYGGRETQY
TRBV10-3 | 11 | AIRGDRRDGYT
TRBV30 | 12 | AWRAFGVRTEAF
TRBV29-1 | 12 | SVAQGRSTDTQY
TRBV12-3/TRBV12-4 | 11 | ASTLTSWAEAF
TRBV7-9 | 13 | ASSLLTGLLETQY
TRBV11-2 | 14 | ASSLLPSGRGGELF
TRBV12-3/TRBV12-4 | 10 | ASRRTFYGYT
TRBV12-3/TRBV12-4 | 13 | ASSLDTTGQLTYT
TRBV5-1 | 14 | ASSRGGTSVRNEQF
TRBV6-4 | 13 | ASSYQSGARDGYT
TRBV7-2 | 12 | ATLRLAGRDEQF
TRBV6-2/TRBV6-3 | 11 | ASSYLEAETQY
TRBV19 | 13 | ASSISVGAHQPQH